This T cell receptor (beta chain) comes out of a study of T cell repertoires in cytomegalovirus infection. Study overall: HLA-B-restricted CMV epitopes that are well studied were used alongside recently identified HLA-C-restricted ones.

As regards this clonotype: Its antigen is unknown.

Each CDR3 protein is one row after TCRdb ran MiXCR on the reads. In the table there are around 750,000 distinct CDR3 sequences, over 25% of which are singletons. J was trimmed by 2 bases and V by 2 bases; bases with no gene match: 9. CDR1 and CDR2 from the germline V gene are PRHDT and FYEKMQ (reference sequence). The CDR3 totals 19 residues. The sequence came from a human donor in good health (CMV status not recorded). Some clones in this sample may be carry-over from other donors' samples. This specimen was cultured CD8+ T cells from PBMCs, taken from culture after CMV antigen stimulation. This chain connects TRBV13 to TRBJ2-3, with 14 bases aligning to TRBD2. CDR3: CASSLWGTSGGQNTDTQYF. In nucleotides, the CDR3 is TGTGCCAGCAGCTTATGGGGGACTAGCGGGGGCCAGAACACAGATACGCAGTATTTT.